The 3 T cell receptor beta chains listed next were all sequenced from one sample in a study of Ad26.COV2.S vaccination and SARS-CoV-2 variants. Here immunoSEQ multiplex PCR was the method, and the copy in TCRdb shows in-frame clones only, minus some. The repertoire holds 400,000 to 500,000 clones, with 75% to 90% as singletons. The treatment here: over 15 received Ad26.COV2.S at low or high dose, single or two shots; roughly 5 received placebo; per-sample allocation not given. Collection of samples fell on day 63 after the first vaccine or placebo injection. The sample was peripheral blood, taken in a trial of Ad26.COV2.S vaccine versus placebo. The origin of the receptors is a person aged 18-65 years who received the Ad26.COV2.S COVID-19 vaccine or a placebo.

The V gene is TRBV15, the J gene TRBJ2-5; tentatively, D is TRBD2 (6 bases). The CDR3 is made up of 15 amino acids. Between the trimmed V and J ends, which lost 2 bases and 4 bases, there was a span of 14 bases. Per germline, CDR1 LNHNV and CDR2 YYDKDF (reference sequence). The DNA of the CDR3 is TGTGCCACCAGCAGAAGGAGGGGAGGACGAGAGACCCAGTACTTC. Encoded protein: CATSRRRGGRETQYF.

J is TRBJ2-2 and V is TRBV9, with 8 bases lining up with TRBD1. With 0 bases clipped from V and 1 base from J, the junction kept 2 bases outside the gene matches. CDR1 and CDR2 from the germline V gene are SGDLS and YYNGEE. CDR3 length equals 16 residues. For the CDR3, the DNA is TGTGCCAGCAGCGTAGCAGGGACAGGGAACACCGGGGAGCTGTTTTTT. Encoded protein: CASSVAGTGNTGELFF.

This chain links TRBV29-1 with TRBJ2-5, with D unclear. Looked up from germline, CDR1 is SQVTM and CDR2 is ANQGSEA. V lost 7 bases and J 5 bases, leaving 11 bases between the germline ends. The CDR3 loop spans 11 amino acids. The CDR3 loop is CSGGRAETQYF. CDR3 nucleotides: TGCAGCGGAGGACGAGCGGAGACCCAGTACTTC.